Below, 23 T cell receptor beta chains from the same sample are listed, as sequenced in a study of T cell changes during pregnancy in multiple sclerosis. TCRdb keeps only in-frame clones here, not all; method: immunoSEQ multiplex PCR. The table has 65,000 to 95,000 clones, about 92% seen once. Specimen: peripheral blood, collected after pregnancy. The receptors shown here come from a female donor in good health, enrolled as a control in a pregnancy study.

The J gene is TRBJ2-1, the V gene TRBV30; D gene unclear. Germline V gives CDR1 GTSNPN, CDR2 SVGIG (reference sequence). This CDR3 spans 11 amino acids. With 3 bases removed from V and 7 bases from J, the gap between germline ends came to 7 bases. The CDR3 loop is CAWRAENEQFF. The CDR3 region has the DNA TGTGCCTGGAGGGCGGAGAATGAGCAGTTCTTC.

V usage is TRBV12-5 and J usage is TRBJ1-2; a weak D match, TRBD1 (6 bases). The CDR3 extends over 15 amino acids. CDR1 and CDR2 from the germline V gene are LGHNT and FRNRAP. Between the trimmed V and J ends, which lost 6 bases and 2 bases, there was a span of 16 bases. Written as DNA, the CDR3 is TGTGCTAGTGGCCAGGACAGCTTAAAGAACTATGGCTACACCTTC. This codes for CASGQDSLKNYGYTF. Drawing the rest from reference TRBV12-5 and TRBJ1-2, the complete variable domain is DARVTQTPRHKVTEMGQEVTMRCQPILGHNTVFWYRQTMMQGLELLAYFRNRAPLDDSGMPKDRFSAEMPDATLATLKIQPSEPRDSAVYFCASGQDSLKNYGYTFGSGTRLTVV.

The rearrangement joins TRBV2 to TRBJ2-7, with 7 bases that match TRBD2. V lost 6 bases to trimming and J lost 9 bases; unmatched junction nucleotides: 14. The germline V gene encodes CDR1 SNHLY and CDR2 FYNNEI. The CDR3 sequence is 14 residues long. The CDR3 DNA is TGTGCCAGCAGGACAAGTCGGACCCCGGGAGGGCAGTACTTC. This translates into CASRTSRTPGGQYF.

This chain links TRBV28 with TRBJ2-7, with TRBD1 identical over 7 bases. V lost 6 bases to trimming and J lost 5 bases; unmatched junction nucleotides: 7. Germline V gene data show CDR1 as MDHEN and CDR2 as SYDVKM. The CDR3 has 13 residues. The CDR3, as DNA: TGTGCCAGCAGCCCACAGGGGAACAACGAGCAGTACTTC. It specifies CASSPQGNNEQYF. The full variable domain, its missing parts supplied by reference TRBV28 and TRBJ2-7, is DVKVTQSSRYLVKRTGEKVFLECVQDMDHENMFWYRQDPGLGLRLIYFSYDVKMKEKGDIPEGYSVSREKKERFSLILESASTNQTSMYLCASSPQGNNEQYFGPGTRLTVT.

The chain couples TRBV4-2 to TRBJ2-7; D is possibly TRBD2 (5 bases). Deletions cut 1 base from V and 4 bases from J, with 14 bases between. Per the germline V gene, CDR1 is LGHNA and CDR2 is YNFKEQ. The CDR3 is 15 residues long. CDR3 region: CASSQVTGIQYEQYF. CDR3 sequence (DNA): TGTGCCAGCAGCCAAGTAACCGGGATACAATACGAGCAGTACTTC.

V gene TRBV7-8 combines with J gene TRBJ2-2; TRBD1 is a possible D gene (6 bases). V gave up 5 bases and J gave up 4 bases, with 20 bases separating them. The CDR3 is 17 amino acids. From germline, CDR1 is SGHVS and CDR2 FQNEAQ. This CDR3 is CASSPWDIGGGTGELFF. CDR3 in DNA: TGTGCCAGCAGCCCATGGGACATTGGGGGTGGCACCGGGGAGCTGTTTTTT. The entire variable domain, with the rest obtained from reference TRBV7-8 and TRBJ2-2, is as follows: GAGVSQSPRYKVAKRGQDVALRCDPISGHVSLFWYQQALGQGPEFLTYFQNEAQLDKSGLPSDRFFAERPEGSVSTLKIQRTQQEDSAVYLCASSPWDIGGGTGELFFGEGSRLTVL.

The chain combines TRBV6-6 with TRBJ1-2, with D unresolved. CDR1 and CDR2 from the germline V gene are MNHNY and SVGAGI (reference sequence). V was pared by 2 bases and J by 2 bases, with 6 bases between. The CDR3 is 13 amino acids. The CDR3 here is CASSYGGNYGYTF. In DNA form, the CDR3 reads TGTGCCAGCAGTTACGGCGGAAACTATGGCTACACCTTC.

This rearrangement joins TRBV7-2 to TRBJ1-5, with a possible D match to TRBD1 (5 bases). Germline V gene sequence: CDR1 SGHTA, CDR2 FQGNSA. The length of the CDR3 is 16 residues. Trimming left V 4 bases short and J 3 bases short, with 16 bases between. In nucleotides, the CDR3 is TGTGCCAGCAGCTCATCCGTGGGGGGTCCCAATCAGCCCCAGCATTTT. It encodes CASSSSVGGPNQPQHF.

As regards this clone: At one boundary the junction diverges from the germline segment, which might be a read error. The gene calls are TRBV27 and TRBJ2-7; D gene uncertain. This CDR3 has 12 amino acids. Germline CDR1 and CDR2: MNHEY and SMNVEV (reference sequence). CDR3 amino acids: CASTAGGGTPVF. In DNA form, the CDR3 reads TGTGCCAGCACCGCTGGCGGCGGTACTCCTGTCTTC.

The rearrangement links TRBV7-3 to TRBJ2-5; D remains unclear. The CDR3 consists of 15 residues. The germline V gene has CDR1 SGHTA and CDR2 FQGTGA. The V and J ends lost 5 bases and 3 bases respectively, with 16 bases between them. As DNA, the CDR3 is TGTGCCAGCAGCCCGAGTTCTAGTTCCGAAGAGACCCAGTACTTC. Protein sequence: CASSPSSSSEETQYF.

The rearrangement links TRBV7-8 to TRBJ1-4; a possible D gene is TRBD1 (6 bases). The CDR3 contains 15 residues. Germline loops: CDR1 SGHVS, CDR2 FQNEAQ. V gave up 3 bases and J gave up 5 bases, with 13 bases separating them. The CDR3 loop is CASSFRQVRNEKLFF. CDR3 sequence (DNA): TGTGCCAGCAGCTTCAGACAGGTCCGGAATGAAAAACTGTTTTTT.

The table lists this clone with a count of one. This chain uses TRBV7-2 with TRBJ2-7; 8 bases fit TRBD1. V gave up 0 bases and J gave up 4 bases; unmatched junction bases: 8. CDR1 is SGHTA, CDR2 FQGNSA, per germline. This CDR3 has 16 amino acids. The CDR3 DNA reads TGTGCCAGCAGCTTAGCGGGTCAGGGGGCGCGGTACGAGCAGTACTTC. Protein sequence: CASSLAGQGARYEQYF.

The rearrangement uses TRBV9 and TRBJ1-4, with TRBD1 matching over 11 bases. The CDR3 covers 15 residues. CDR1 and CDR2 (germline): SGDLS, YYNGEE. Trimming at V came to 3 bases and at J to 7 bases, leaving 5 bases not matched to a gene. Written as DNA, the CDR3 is TGTGCCAGCAGCGGTGGACAGGGGGCAGGTGAAAAACTGTTTTTT. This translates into CASSGGQGAGEKLFF.

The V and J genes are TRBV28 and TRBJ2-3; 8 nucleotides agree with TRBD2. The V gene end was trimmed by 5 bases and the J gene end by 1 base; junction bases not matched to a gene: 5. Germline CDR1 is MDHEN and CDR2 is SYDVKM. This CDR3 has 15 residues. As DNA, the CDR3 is TGTGCCAGCAGTCAAGCGGGAGCCCGCACAGATACGCAGTATTTT. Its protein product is CASSQAGARTDTQYF.

CDR3 in amino acids: CASSWRLAGGLSYEQYF. The CDR3 DNA sequence: TGTGCCAGCAGCTGGAGACTAGCGGGGGGCTTGAGCTACGAGCAGTACTTC. The rearrangement links TRBV11-2 to TRBJ2-7, with TRBD2 matching over 13 bases. CDR3 length: 17 residues. V gave up 4 bases and J gave up 3 bases; unmatched junction bases: 9. Germline lookup yields CDR1 SGHAT and CDR2 FQNNGV.

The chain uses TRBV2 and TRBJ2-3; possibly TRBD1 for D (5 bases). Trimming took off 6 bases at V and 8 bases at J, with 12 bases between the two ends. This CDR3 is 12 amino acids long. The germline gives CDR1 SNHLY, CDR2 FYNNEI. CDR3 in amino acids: CASRGASGTQYF. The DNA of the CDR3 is TGTGCCAGCAGAGGGGCTTCGGGTACGCAGTATTTT.

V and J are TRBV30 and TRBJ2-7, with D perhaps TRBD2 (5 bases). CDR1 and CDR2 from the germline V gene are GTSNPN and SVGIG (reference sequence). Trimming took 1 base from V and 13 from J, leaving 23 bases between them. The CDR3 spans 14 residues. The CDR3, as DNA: TGTGCCTGGAGTGGTGGAGGATCTCTAAGGATTCCCTACTTC. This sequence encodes CAWSGGGSLRIPYF.

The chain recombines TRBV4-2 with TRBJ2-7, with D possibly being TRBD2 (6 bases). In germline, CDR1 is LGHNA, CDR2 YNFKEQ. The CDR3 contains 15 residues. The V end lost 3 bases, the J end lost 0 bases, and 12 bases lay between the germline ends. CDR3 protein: CASSHPGLSSYEQYF. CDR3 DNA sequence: TGTGCCAGCAGCCATCCGGGACTCAGCTCCTACGAGCAGTACTTC.

The CDR3 nucleotides read TGTGCCAGCAGCCAAGGCTGGGGGAGGTCTAGCACAGATACGCAGTATTTT. Translated, it gives CASSQGWGRSSTDTQYF. This chain uses TRBV14 with TRBJ2-3, with TRBD2 as a possible D gene (6 bases). Germline-derived CDR1 and CDR2 are SGHDN and FVKESK. The CDR3 runs to 17 residues. V was pared by 1 base and J by 0 bases, with 14 bases between.

For the CDR3, the DNA is TGTGCCAGCTCACCCGACAGGGATCAGCCCCAGCATTTT. Translating it yields CASSPDRDQPQHF. The chain is built from TRBV18 and TRBJ1-5; 7 bases are a match to TRBD1. The V and J ends lost 3 bases and 5 bases, in that order; junction bases with no gene match: 1. The CDR3 is 13 residues long. CDR1 is KGHSH, CDR2 LQKENI, per germline.

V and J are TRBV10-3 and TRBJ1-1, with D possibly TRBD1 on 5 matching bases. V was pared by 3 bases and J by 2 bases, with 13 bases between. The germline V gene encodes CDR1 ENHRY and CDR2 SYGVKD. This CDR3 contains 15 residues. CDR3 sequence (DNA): TGTGCCATCAGTGAAACTTCTCAGGGAAACACTGAAGCTTTCTTT. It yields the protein CAISETSQGNTEAFF.

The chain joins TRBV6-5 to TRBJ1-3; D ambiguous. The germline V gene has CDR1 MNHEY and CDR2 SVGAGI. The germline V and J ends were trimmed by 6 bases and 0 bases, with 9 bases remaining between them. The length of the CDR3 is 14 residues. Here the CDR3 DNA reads TGTGCCAGCAGACTACGAATCTCTGGAAACACCATATATTTT. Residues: CASRLRISGNTIYF.

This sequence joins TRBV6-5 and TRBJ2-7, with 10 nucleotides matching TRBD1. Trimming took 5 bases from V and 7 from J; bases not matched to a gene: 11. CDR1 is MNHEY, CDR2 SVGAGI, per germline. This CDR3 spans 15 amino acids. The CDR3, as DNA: TGTGCCAGCAGTGCCCGCCGGGACAGGGGACGGGAGCAGTACTTC. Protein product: CASSARRDRGREQYF.